Listed here are 19 T cell receptor beta chains from one sample, sequenced in a study of graft-versus-host responses after intestinal transplantation. Sequenced by immunoSEQ multiplex PCR; TCRdb stores in-frame clones only, minus some. The repertoire consists of about 4,600 clones, with about a quarter occurring once and the leading ten covering about 4.5%. The starting material was alloreactive CD4+ T cells from a mixed lymphocyte reaction culture, obtained before intestinal transplant. Noted subset: CFSE-low proliferating T cells sorted from approximately 6-day pre-transplant mixed lymphocyte reaction (GvH or HvG direction). The receptor set was obtained from a human patient who received an intestinal transplant.

By its share, this clone is medium-sized. This chain uses TRBV18 with TRBJ1-2; 9 bases map to TRBD1. Trimming at V came to 4 bases and at J to 2 bases, leaving 2 bases not matched to a gene. The length of the CDR3 is 14 residues. Germline lookup yields CDR1 KGHSH and CDR2 LQKENI. CDR3 residues: CASSQTGGNYGYTF. In DNA, the CDR3 is TGTGCCAGCTCACAGACAGGGGGGAACTATGGCTACACCTTC.

Comments on this clone: Possible read error: a much larger clone is one base away. The chain recombines TRBV6-1 with TRBJ2-2, with D possibly called TRBD1 or TRBD2 (6 bases each). The CDR3 has 17 amino acids. Between the trimmed V and J ends, which lost 1 base and 5 bases, there was a span of 17 bases. The germline V gene encodes CDR1 MNHNS and CDR2 SASEGT. CDR3 sequence reads: CASSEVGGWAGTGELFF. In DNA, the CDR3 is TGTGCCAGCAGTGAAGTGGGGGGCTGGGCGGGTACCGGGGAGCTGTTTTTT.

This clone was picked up a small number of times. The CDR3 DNA sequence: TGCGCCAGCAGCCAGCAGGCAGTAAGGCATCAGCCCCAGCATTTT. Translating gives CASSQQAVRHQPQHF. This chain connects TRBV4-1 to TRBJ1-5; D gene uncertain. In germline, CDR1 is MGHRA, CDR2 YSYEKL. V lost 3 bases and J lost 5, with 14 bases in between. The CDR3 has 15 residues.

This chain connects TRBV7-2 to TRBJ2-5; TRBD2 is a possible D gene (5 bases). Trimming removed 1 base at V and 1 base at J, with 13 bases between. Germline CDR1 reads SGHTA; CDR2 reads FQGNSA. The CDR3 length is 16 residues. The CDR3 protein is CASSLDFERSQETQYF. CDR3 nucleotide sequence: TGTGCCAGCAGCTTAGATTTCGAGCGGAGCCAAGAGACCCAGTACTTC.

This clone was picked up a small number of times. This chain joins TRBV10-3 and TRBJ2-7, with D possibly TRBD2 on 7 matching bases. V shed 0 bases and J shed 2 bases, with 8 bases lying between them. Germline assignment: CDR1 ENHRY and CDR2 SYGVKD. The CDR3 runs 14 residues. This chain's CDR3 is CAISESGGPYEQYF. Written as DNA, the CDR3 is TGTGCCATCAGTGAGTCGGGGGGGCCCTACGAGCAGTACTTC.

The chain couples TRBV6-5 to TRBJ1-6, with unresolved D. Trimming removed 2 bases from V and 6 bases from J, with 5 bases in between. This CDR3 has 13 residues. Per the germline V gene, CDR1 is MNHEY and CDR2 is SVGAGI. The CDR3 DNA sequence: TGTGCCAGCAGTTACGACATTAATTCACCCCTCCACTTT. Translated: CASSYDINSPLHF.

This clone appeared a few times. V and J are TRBV6-9 and TRBJ2-3; weak D call: TRBD2 (6 bases). The germline CDR1 and CDR2 sequences are MNHGY and SVAAGI. Trimming stripped 7 bases from V and 2 bases from J, with 13 bases between. CDR3 length equals 14 residues. In DNA form, the CDR3 reads TGTGCCAGCACCTTCGGGGGTTTCACAGATACGCAGTATTTT. Protein sequence: CASTFGGFTDTQYF.

The chain is built from TRBV9 and TRBJ2-6; D assignment may be TRBD1 or TRBD2 (6 bases each). The CDR3 spans 19 residues. Germline V CDR1 and CDR2: SGDLS, YYNGEE. The ends were cut back, 0 bases at V and 0 bases at J, with 16 bases in the middle. The chain's CDR3 is CASSVGGGGLSSGANVLTF. CDR3 sequence (DNA): TGTGCCAGCAGCGTAGGCGGAGGGGGACTGAGCTCTGGGGCCAACGTCCTGACTTTC.

This chain's CDR3 is CASSPGQVPRSSYNEQFF. The CDR3 DNA sequence: TGCGCCAGTTCTCCGGGACAGGTCCCCAGAAGCTCCTACAATGAGCAGTTCTTC. J is TRBJ2-1 and V is TRBV5-1, with TRBD1 matching over 8 bases. Germline values: CDR1 SGHRS, CDR2 YFSETQ. Germline trimming cut 8 bases from V and 0 bases from J; bases unmatched to any gene: 16. The CDR3 has 18 amino acids.

The rearrangement links TRBV7-6 to TRBJ2-5; weak D call: TRBD1 (6 bases). The end of the DNA is better explained by TRBJ2-7, so the J call may be wrong. CDR1 and CDR2 from the germline V gene are SGHVS and FNYEAQ. This CDR3 is 17 amino acids long. The CDR3, as DNA: TGTGCCAGCAGCTTAGACCAGGGCGCACAGGGCTCCTACGAGCAGTACTTC. This gives the protein CASSLDQGAQGSYEQYF.

This chain joins TRBV4-2 and TRBJ1-6; TRBD1 matches 8 bases. After removal of 2 bases from V and 0 bases from J, the junction contained 3 bases not matched to a gene. CDR1 LGHNA and CDR2 YNFKEQ come from the germline V gene. The length of the CDR3 is 17 residues. This CDR3 reads CASSQRDRSSYNSPLHF. CDR3 in DNA: TGTGCCAGCAGCCAACGGGACAGGAGCTCCTATAATTCACCCCTCCACTTT.

This clone was picked up one time. CDR3 in DNA: TGCGCCTTCAGTGATCTAGCGGGCCCGACAGATACGCAGTATTTT. This encodes CAFSDLAGPTDTQYF. The chain combines TRBV10-1 with TRBJ2-3; 8 bases agree with TRBD2. The germline V gene has CDR1 WNHNN and CDR2 SYGVQD (reference sequence). This CDR3 is 15 amino acids long. The junction had 13 bases not matched to a gene; V was cut back by 11 bases and J by 3 bases.

Of note for this clone: A much bigger clone sits one base away, suggesting this may be a read error. V usage is TRBV6-5 and J usage is TRBJ1-6; D gene ambiguous. V lost 2 bases and J 9 bases, leaving 11 bases between the germline ends. CDR3 length: 14 residues. The germline V gene encodes CDR1 MNHEY and CDR2 SVGAGI. CDR3 residues: CASSYGIRPSPLHF. For the CDR3, the DNA is TGTGCCAGCAGTTACGGGATCCGGCCTTCACCCCTCCACTTT.

This rearrangement joins TRBV30 to TRBJ1-6; the D is unclear. Trimming pared 0 bases from V and 9 bases from J, leaving 9 bases between. This CDR3 has 13 amino acids. Germline lookup yields CDR1 GTSNPN and CDR2 SVGIG (reference sequence). The CDR3 DNA reads TGTGCCTGGAGTGTTGCGGGATTTTCACCCCTCCACTTT. This sequence encodes CAWSVAGFSPLHF.

This clone was seen a few times. The V gene is TRBV11-3, the J gene TRBJ2-3; D gene ambiguous. The CDR3 has 12 residues. V dropped 5 bases and J dropped 5 bases, with 8 bases sitting between them. Germline V gene lookup returns CDR1 SGHNT and CDR2 YENEEA. The CDR3 loop is CASSPYLDTQYF. The CDR3 DNA reads TGTGCCAGCAGCCCCTACCTAGATACGCAGTATTTT.

This clone was counted only a few times. A much larger clone is a single base away; this may be a read error. V is TRBV30 and J is TRBJ2-3; 7 bases fit TRBD2. Germline CDR1 GTSNPN, CDR2 SVGIG (reference sequence). This CDR3 is 15 amino acids long. The CDR3 DNA sequence: TGTGCCTTGAGTGTATGGGGGGGATACACAGATACGCAGTATTTT. This translates into CALSVWGGYTDTQYF.

The chain has TRBV18 and TRBJ1-6, with unresolved D. The germline V and J ends were trimmed by 4 bases and 0 bases, with 4 bases remaining between them. CDR3 length equals 14 residues. Germline V gives CDR1 KGHSH, CDR2 LQKENI. The CDR3, as DNA: TGTGCCAGCTCACTGAGCTCCTATAATTCACCCCTCCACTTT. Protein sequence: CASSLSSYNSPLHF.

This clone was counted between two and nine times. This may arise from a read error, as a much more abundant clone is one base away. The chain couples TRBV6-1 to TRBJ2-1; no clear D gene. The germline V gene has CDR1 MNHNS and CDR2 SASEGT. The CDR3 consists of 13 residues. DNA of the CDR3: TGTGCCATCAGTCGGCTTCTAAACAATGAGCAGTTCTTC. Amino acids: CAISRLLNNEQFF.

This clone is termed medium-sized (0.01 to 0.1%). The V call is TRBV2, the J call TRBJ1-3; D is perhaps TRBD1 (6 bases). V dropped 4 bases and J dropped 2 bases, with 12 bases sitting between them. CDR3 length equals 15 residues. CDR1 is SNHLY and CDR2 is FYNNEI in the germline V gene. This CDR3 is CASSVRDNAGNTIYF. The CDR3 DNA follows: TGTGCCAGCAGTGTGAGGGACAACGCTGGAAACACCATATATTTT.